This T cell receptor (beta chain) was obtained from a study of read filtering for tumor transcriptome and immune sequencing. Study information: Whole-transcriptome libraries were prepared after DNase treatment.

Study observations and caveats: Even smaller IR-seq throughput identified most shared clonotypes. IR-seq and RNA-seq agreed better without single-read clonotypes.

The library was built from about 400 ng RNA with molecular barcoded adaptors for alpha/delta and beta/gamma chains. TCRdb independently ran MiXCR on the reads; one entry per CDR3 protein. This table holds some 30,000 distinct CDR3 sequences, around 18% found once. A remark on this clonotype: The antigen is not known.

V dropped 9 bases and J dropped 6 bases, with 15 bases sitting between them. The CDR3 is 14 amino acids. Per germline, CDR1 SNHLY and CDR2 FYNNEI. Sequenced sample: a population of CD138-negative cells sorted from bone marrow. The origin of this receptor is a donor at least 40 years old with multiple myeloma. The chain is built from TRBV2 and TRBJ1-6, with D hard to call. The CDR3 nucleotides read TGTGCCAGTTCGGAAGACGGGGTTAATTCACCCCTCCACTTT. Its protein product is CASSEDGVNSPLHF.